This TCR beta chain was sequenced for a study of neurological immune-mediated disorders (dated by TCRdb to between 2019 and 2020). With regard to the full study: Using UMI-based sequencing, the study compared peripheral blood TCR-beta repertoires from patients with HTLV-I-associated myelopathy (HAM/TSP), patients with multiple sclerosis, and healthy controls. The cohort comprised some 71 subjects: 15 or so HAM/TSP patients, roughly 34 multiple sclerosis patients and about 20 healthy controls. Alongside PBMC samples, the set of around 99 TCR-beta libraries contained longitudinal samples, technical triplicates, and paired CD4+ and CD8+ T-cell subsets that had been sorted. Study-wide findings and limitations: Across subjects, expanded clones never shared an identical CDR3 amino acid sequence, which suggests that the TCR-beta repertoires in every group were private. TCR clonal expansion was greatest in HAM/TSP patients and smallest in MS patients, who ranked below even healthy controls.

For sorted-subset TCR libraries, some 950,000 sorted CD4+ or CD8+ T cells were used. Peripheral blood was subjected to Ficoll-Hypaque density gradient centrifugation to isolate PBMCs, which were then cryopreserved in liquid nitrogen. Paired sorted CD4+ and CD8+ subsets came from healthy controls, HAM/TSP patients and MS patients. This clonotype showed up many times. Its antigen is currently not known. Base quality data are lacking; no much larger clone is found one base away. The V end gives up 3 bases and the J end 2 bases, leaving 6 bases in the junction not matched to a gene. The germline V gene provides CDR1 SGHRS and CDR2 YFSETQ. The CDR3, from cysteine to phenylalanine, totals 15 residues. This entry keeps only the CDR3 DNA: 45 bases, framed from base 1. cDNA was synthesized by template-switch 5'RACE using a primer carrying a 10-nucleotide random unique molecular identifier by which each TCR transcript was tagged. Every sequencing run covered 15-18 subjects and yielded more than 160 million TCR-beta sequences. Total RNA was extracted with the RNeasy kit. The KAPA Real-time Library Amplification kit was used to amplify TCR-beta VDJ regions with primers for the TCR constant region and the 5'RACE anchor. A first PCR added sample indexes and Illumina adaptors, after which a second PCR increased the library yield. After Ampure bead purification, the TCR product of roughly 650 bp was size-selected on a 2% E-gel SizeSelection system. Before pooling, library quality was assessed on a Bioanalyzer, concentration was determined with Qubit, and library quantification was performed with the Kapa Library Quantification kit. An Illumina HiSeq 2500 was used to sequence the libraries paired-end at 2 x 150 bp. To increase sequence diversity, about 25-30% phiX was spiked into each library pool. As for how the authors treated the data: The UMI-based MiGEC pipeline processed quality-filtered reads and removed over 75% of raw TCR sequences during error correction. VDJ genes were aligned to IMGT germline references, and each clonotype was defined by a unique CDR3 amino acid sequence together with V-J genes. Clonal expansion, Shannon diversity, and CDR3 relatedness (CalcPairwiseDistances, ClusterSamples) were evaluated with VDJtools, and phylogenetic trees were built with CLCbio workbench. Clones with at least 8 unique UMIs were defined as expanded, with this threshold being based on coefficient-of-variation modelling across technical triplicates. Using fastp trimming at Q25 and MiXCR clonotype assembly, TCRdb reanalyzed the public sequencing data and kept in-frame beta chains. Rows are unified per CDR3 protein, each entry keeping the most common DNA and genes. The V and J calls and clone size come from TCRdb's table, not from the authors' own analysis. For this sample there are about 41,000 distinct CDR3 sequences; roughly 15% appear just once. Approximately 3.6% of the sample belongs to the ten largest clones.

Recombination linked TRBV5-1 to TRBJ2-3, with 7 bases aligning to TRBD2. Sequencing was carried out using CD4+ T cells from blood. The clonotype comes from a woman aged 60-70 years with HTLV-1-associated myelopathy (HAM/TSP). CDR3 region: CASSSGLVFTDTQYF. The DNA is as follows: TGCGCCAGCAGCTCAGGACTAGTTTTCACAGATACGCAGTATTTT.